The 8 T cell receptor beta chains presented below share a single source sample, sequenced in a study of human T cells and chemical hapten exposure. TCRdb re-derived calls from the RACE reads in MiXCR, one entry per CDR3 protein. The sample yields roughly 98,000 distinct CDR3 sequences, 9.5% to 15% seen once. Time point here: patch test 1, 2 weeks after DPC sensitization. Treatment described: therapeutic diphenylcyclopropenone sensitization with weekly scalp DPC. Sequences were derived from whole blood, sampled in connection with sensitization to the hapten diphenylcyclopropenone (DPC). All receptors derive from a woman aged 40 to 50 with alopecia areata. Some clones in this sample may be carry-over from other donors' samples.

This chain uses TRBV20-1 with TRBJ1-1; TRBD1 matches 7 bases. The ends lost 4 bases at V and 0 bases at J; junction bases unmatched: 20. This CDR3 contains 19 residues. CDR1 is DFQATT and CDR2 is SNEGSKA in the germline V gene (reference sequence). In DNA form, the CDR3 reads TGCAGTGCTAAGAGCAGGGGGAAGGAGCAGGATTGGATGAACACTGAAGCTTTCTTT. This translates into CSAKSRGKEQDWMNTEAFF.

Points on this clonotype: Since a much larger clone is just one base distant, this may be a read error. The chain carries TRBV4-1 and TRBJ1-2, with D uncertain. CDR3 length equals 13 residues. Germline V gene sequence: CDR1 MGHRA, CDR2 YSYEKL. CDR3 amino acids: CASRRHGNYGNTF. CDR3 DNA sequence: TGCGCCAGCAGACGGCACGGCAACTATGGCAACACCTTC.

The chain couples TRBV5-4 to TRBJ2-1; the match to TRBD1 covers 7 bases. The CDR3 totals 16 residues. The J segment lost 2 bases and the V segment lost 4 bases, leaving 9 bases of the junction unmatched. Germline CDR1 is SGHNT and CDR2 is YYREEE (reference sequence). The CDR3 sequence is CASSGSRQGTYNEQFF. CDR3 nucleotide sequence: TGTGCCAGCAGCGGAAGTAGACAGGGCACCTACAATGAGCAGTTCTTC. The full variable domain, rest sourced from reference TRBV5-4 and TRBJ2-1, is ETGVTQSPTHLIKTRGQQVTLRCSSQSGHNTVSWYQQALGQGPQFIFQYYREEENGRGNFPPRFSGLQFPNYSSELNVNALELDDSALYLCASSGSRQGTYNEQFFGPGTRLTVL.

This chain connects TRBV11-1 to TRBJ2-7, with 8 bases that match TRBD1. V trimming: 6 bases; J trimming: 3 bases; junction bases outside the gene matches: 4. Germline CDR1 is SGHAT and CDR2 is FQDESV (reference sequence). The CDR3 totals 13 residues. The CDR3: CASSQDRDYEQYF. In DNA, the CDR3 is TGTGCCAGCAGTCAGGACAGGGACTACGAGCAGTACTTC.

CDR3 sequence reads: CASSIRRAQKETQYF. CDR3 in DNA: TGTGCCAGCAGTATCCGAAGGGCTCAAAAAGAGACCCAGTACTTC. The V and J genes are TRBV6-2 or TRBV6-3 and TRBJ2-5; D not resolved. V gave up 5 bases and J gave up 3 bases, with 16 bases separating them. CDR3 size: 15 residues. CDR1 MNHEY and CDR2 SVGEGT come from the germline V gene.

The chain has TRBV14 and TRBJ1-4; D call uncertain. The germline gives CDR1 SGHDN, CDR2 FVKESK. The CDR3 extends over 14 amino acids. V was cut by 4 bases and J by 5 bases, with 11 bases left in between. In DNA form, the CDR3 reads TGTGCCAGCAGCCGGGGAGTTCCCAATGAAAAACTGTTTTTT. It is translated as CASSRGVPNEKLFF. Using reference TRBV14 and TRBJ1-4 for the parts outside the CDR3, the full variable domain is EAGVTQFPSHSVIEKGQTVTLRCDPISGHDNLYWYRRVMGKEIKFLLHFVKESKQDESGMPNNRFLAERTGGTYSTLKVQPAELEDSGVYFCASSRGVPNEKLFFGSGTQLSVL.

The sample holds a few counts of this clonotype. The chain employs TRBV5-1 and TRBJ2-1, with D tentatively TRBD2 (5 bases). Germline loops: CDR1 SGHRS, CDR2 YFSETQ. The CDR3 extends over 14 amino acids. Trimming left V 0 bases short and J 5 bases short, with 9 bases between. DNA of the CDR3: TGCGCCAGCAGCTTGGCCGTCGGGGACAATGAGCAGTTCTTC. Residues: CASSLAVGDNEQFF.

J is TRBJ2-5 and V is TRBV18; no clear D gene. This CDR3 has 13 residues. Trimming left V 2 bases short and J 7 bases short, with 11 bases between. The germline gives CDR1 KGHSH, CDR2 LQKENI. CDR3 sequence: CASSPSQDGTQYF. In DNA, the CDR3 is TGTGCCAGCTCACCATCGCAGGACGGGACCCAGTACTTC. The variable domain in full, completed from reference TRBV18 and TRBJ2-5, reads NAGVMQNPRHLVRRRGQEARLRCSPMKGHSHVYWYRQLPEEGLKFMVYLQKENIIDESGMPKERFSAEFPKEGPSILRIQQVVRGDSAAYFCASSPSQDGTQYFGPGTRLLVL.